The clone carrying this T cell receptor beta chain showed up many times. This sample is part of a study of T cell changes during pregnancy in multiple sclerosis. TCRdb keeps only in-frame clones here, not all; method: immunoSEQ multiplex PCR. Of just under 65,000 clones in the sample, 80% to 95% are singletons; the top ten hold approximately 2%. Germline assignment: CDR1 SNHLY and CDR2 FYNNEI. With V trimmed by 6 bases and J by 0 bases, 4 bases remained unmatched. There are 14 residues in the CDR3. This material consisted of peripheral blood, taken in the second trimester of pregnancy. The chain employs TRBV2 and TRBJ2-5; 7 positions match TRBD1. The receptor was derived from a female donor in good health, enrolled as a control in a pregnancy study. The CDR3, as DNA: TGTGCCAGCAGCGACGACAGGGACCAAGAGACCCAGTACTTC. Protein sequence: CASSDDRDQETQYF.